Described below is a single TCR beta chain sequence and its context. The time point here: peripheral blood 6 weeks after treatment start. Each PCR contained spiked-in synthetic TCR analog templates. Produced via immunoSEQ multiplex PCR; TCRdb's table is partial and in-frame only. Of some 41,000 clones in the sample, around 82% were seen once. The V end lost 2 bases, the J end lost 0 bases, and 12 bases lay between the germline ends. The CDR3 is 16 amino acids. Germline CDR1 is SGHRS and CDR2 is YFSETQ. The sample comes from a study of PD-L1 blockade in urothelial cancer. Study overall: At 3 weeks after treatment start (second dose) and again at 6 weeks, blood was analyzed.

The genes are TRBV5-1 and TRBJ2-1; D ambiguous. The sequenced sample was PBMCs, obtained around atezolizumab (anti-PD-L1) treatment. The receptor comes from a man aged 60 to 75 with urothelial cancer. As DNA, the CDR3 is TGCGCCAGCAGCTTCGGTACAGCAATCTCCTACAATGAGCAGTTCTTC. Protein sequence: CASSFGTAISYNEQFF.